This T cell receptor (beta chain) was identified during a study of blood T cell repertoires in COVID-19. CDR1 is MNHEY and CDR2 is SMNVEV in the germline V gene (reference sequence). CDR3 length equals 16 residues. V was clipped by 5 bases and J by 0 bases; unmatched bases: 7. Libraries were prepared by immunoSEQ multiplex PCR; TCRdb keeps only in-frame clonotypes and omits some of them. The sample records roughly 170,000 clones, around 74% being singletons. The TCR was taken from a woman older than 75 with acute or convalescent COVID-19. Sequences were obtained from peripheral blood. The J gene is TRBJ2-1, the V gene TRBV27; TRBD1 matches 7 bases. CDR3 coding DNA: TGTGCCAGCAGTAAATCCGGGACAGTCTCCTACAATGAGCAGTTCTTC. Translation gives CASSKSGTVSYNEQFF.